The clone carrying this T cell receptor beta chain was detected a few times. This entry comes from a study of blood T cell repertoires in COVID-19. Generated by immunoSEQ multiplex PCR, the TCRdb table keeps only in-frame clones and is missing some. The data hold tens of thousands of clones, with approximately 85% observed a single time. The CDR3 extends over 15 amino acids. The germline V gene has CDR1 SGDLS and CDR2 YYNGEE. J was trimmed by 4 bases and V by 0 bases; bases with no gene match: 5. Sequenced input: peripheral blood. The sequence derives from a human donor in a cohort sampled during active COVID-19. V gene TRBV9 combines with J gene TRBJ2-7; 9 bases line up with TRBD1. CDR3 in amino acids: CASSVATGTGYEQYF. DNA for the CDR3: TGTGCCAGCAGCGTAGCTACTGGGACAGGGTACGAGCAGTACTTC.